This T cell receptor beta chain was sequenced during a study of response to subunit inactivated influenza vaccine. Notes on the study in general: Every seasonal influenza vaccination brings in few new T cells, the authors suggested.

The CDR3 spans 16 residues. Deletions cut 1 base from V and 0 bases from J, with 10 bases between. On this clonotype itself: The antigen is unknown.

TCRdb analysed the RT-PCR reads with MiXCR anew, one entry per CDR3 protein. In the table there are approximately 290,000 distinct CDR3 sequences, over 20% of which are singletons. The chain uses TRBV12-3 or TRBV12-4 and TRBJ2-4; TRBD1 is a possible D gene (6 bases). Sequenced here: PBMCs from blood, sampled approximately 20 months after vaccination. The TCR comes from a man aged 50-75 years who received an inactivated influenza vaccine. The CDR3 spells CASSLGDNIAKNIQYF. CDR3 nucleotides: TGTGCCAGCAGTTTAGGGGACAATATAGCCAAAAACATTCAGTACTTC.